The clone carrying this T cell receptor beta chain was found once. The table came from immunoSEQ multiplex PCR; TCRdb's copy has only in-frame clones and leaves some out. The sample carries about 190,000 clones, roughly 84% recorded once. The entry originates in a study of blood T cell repertoires in COVID-19. Study information: COVID-19 samples collected from the United States, Italy and Spain covered acute and convalescent phases.

Participant-reported clinical history was the basis for cohort assignment. Trimming removed 10 bases from V and 2 bases from J; junction bases left unmatched: 7. CDR1 is SGHAT and CDR2 is FQNNGV in the germline V gene. There are 14 residues in the CDR3. The rearrangement joins TRBV11-2 to TRBJ2-1; 8 positions agree with TRBD1. The sequence was collected from a woman aged 25 to 39 who had recovered from COVID-19. Material: PBMCs or T cells enriched from blood (not recorded which). The CDR3 region has the DNA TGTGCCACTAGACAGGGGTTAACCTACAATGAGCAGTTCTTC. The encoded protein is CATRQGLTYNEQFF. The full variable domain, rest sourced from reference TRBV11-2 and TRBJ2-1, is EAGVAQSPRYKIIEKRQSVAFWCNPISGHATLYWYQQILGQGPKLLIQFQNNGVVDDSQLPKDRFSAERLKGVDSTLKIQPAKLEDSAVYLCATRQGLTYNEQFFGPGTRLTVL.